Reported below is one TCR beta chain. The antigen is undetermined. The record originates from a study of T-cell memory formation after mild COVID-19. Overall study results and limits: Chiefly within CM and EM were the contracting CD4+ clones; CD8+ ones were within EMRA. Clones that contracted from day 15 to 85 were balanced CD4/CD8, while later expanders leaned CD4+. Certain responding clones were present in pre-infection memory, suggesting participation of cross-reactive memory.

The CDR3 extends over 10 amino acids. Germline V gene sequence: CDR1 SGHAT, CDR2 FQNNGV. V shed 10 bases and J shed 16 bases, with 17 bases lying between them. Using constant-segment primers, 5'RACE produced TCR alpha and TCR beta cDNA libraries carrying sample barcodes and UMIs. From the 5' RACE reads, TCRdb called clonotypes with MiXCR, one entry per CDR3 protein. Here the sample spans around 510,000 distinct CDR3 sequences, roughly 21% being singletons. The source is an adult woman who had mild COVID-19 (a few samples of this study predate the infection). Cell type and time point are not known. Specimen: PBMCs or a T cell subset sorted from them (not recorded which). This chain links TRBV11-2 with TRBJ2-1, with a possible D match to TRBD1 (5 bases). The CDR3, as DNA: TGTGCCACCTCAGACAGCCGCTACTTCTTC. This gives the protein CATSDSRYFF.